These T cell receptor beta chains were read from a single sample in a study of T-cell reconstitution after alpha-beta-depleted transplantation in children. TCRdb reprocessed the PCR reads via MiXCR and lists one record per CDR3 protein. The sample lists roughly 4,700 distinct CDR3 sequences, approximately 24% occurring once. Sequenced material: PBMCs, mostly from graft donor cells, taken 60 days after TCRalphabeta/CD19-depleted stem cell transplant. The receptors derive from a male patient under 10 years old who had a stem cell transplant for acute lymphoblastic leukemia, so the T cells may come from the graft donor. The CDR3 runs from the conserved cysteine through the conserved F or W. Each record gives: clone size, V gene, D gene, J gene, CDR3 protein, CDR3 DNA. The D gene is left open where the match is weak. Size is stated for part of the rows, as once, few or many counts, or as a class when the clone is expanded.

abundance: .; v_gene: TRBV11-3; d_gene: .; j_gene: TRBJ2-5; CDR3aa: CASSPRRGSETQYF; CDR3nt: TGTGCCAGCAGCCCCCGAAGGGGTTCGGAGACCCAGTACTTC
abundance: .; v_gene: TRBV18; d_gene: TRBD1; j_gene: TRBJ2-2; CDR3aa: CASSGLQGAVTGELFF; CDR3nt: TGTGCCAGCTCGGGTCTACAGGGGGCGGTCACCGGGGAGCTGTTTTTT
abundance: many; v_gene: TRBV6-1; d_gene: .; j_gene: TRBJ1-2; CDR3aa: CASSEPQNSNYGYTF; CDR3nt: TGTGCCAGCAGTGAACCCCAGAACTCTAACTATGGCTACACCTTC
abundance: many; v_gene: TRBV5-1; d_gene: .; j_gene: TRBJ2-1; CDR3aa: CASSLAAGAKHNEQFF; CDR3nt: TGCGCCAGCAGCTTGGCCGCGGGGGCAAAACACAATGAGCAGTTCTTC
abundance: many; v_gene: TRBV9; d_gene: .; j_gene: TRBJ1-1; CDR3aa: CASSASWWGDTEAFF; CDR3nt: TGTGCCAGCAGCGCCTCCTGGTGGGGTGACACTGAAGCTTTCTTT
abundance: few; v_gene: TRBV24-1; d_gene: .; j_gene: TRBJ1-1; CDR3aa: CATSDLGLERQSNTEAFF; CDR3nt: TGTGCCACCAGTGATTTAGGTTTAGAACGACAAAGCAACACTGAAGCTTTCTTT
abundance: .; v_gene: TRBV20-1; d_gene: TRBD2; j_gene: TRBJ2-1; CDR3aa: CSASPPSGRAYNEQFF; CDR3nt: TGCAGTGCTAGCCCCCCTAGCGGGAGGGCCTACAATGAGCAGTTCTTC
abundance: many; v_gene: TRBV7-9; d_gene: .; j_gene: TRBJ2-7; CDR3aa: CASSLLPLLAAPYEQYF; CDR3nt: TGTGCCAGCAGCTTATTACCCCTCTTAGCGGCCCCCTACGAGCAGTACTTC
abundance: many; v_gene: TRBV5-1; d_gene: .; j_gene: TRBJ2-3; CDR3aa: CASSWRTASTDTQYF; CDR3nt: TGCGCCAGCAGCTGGCGGACAGCTAGCACAGATACGCAGTATTTT
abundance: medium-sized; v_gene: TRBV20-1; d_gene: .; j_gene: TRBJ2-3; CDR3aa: CSVRGAGRADTQYF; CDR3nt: TGCAGTGTCAGAGGGGCGGGACGGGCAGATACGCAGTATTTT
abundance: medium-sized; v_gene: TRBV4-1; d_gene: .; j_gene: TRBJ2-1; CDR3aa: CASSQDDSPDWNEQFF; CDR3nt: TGCGCCAGCAGCCAAGACGACTCCCCCGACTGGAATGAGCAGTTCTTC
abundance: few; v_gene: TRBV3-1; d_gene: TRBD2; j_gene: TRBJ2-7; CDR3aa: CATSQGVTSGIIRYEQYF; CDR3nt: TGTGCCACCTCCCAAGGAGTTACTAGCGGTATCATTAGGTACGAGCAGTACTTC
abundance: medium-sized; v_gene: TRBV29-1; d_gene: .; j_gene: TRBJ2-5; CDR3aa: CSFLRRTSRETQYF; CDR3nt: TGCAGCTTCCTGCGGCGGACAAGCAGAGAGACCCAGTACTTC
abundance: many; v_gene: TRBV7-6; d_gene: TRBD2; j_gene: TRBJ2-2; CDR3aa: CASSPALAGGRNTGELFF; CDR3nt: TGTGCCAGCAGCCCCGCACTAGCGGGGGGGAGGAACACCGGGGAGCTGTTTTTT
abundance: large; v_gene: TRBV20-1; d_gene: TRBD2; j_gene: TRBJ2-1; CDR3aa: CSARSPAGDSYNEQFF; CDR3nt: TGCAGTGCTAGAAGCCCGGCGGGAGACTCCTACAATGAGCAGTTCTTC
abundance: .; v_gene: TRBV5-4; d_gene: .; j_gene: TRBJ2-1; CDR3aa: CASSRINDLNEQFF; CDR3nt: TGTGCCAGCAGCCGGATTAACGACCTCAATGAGCAGTTCTTC
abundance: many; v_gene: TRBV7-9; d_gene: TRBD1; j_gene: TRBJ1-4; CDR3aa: CASSDRTGITNEKLFF; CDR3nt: TGTGCCAGCAGCGACAGGACAGGGATCACTAATGAAAAACTGTTTTTT
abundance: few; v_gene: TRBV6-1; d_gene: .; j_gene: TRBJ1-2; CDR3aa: CASTNGWGNYGYTF; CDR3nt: TGTGCCAGCACTAACGGATGGGGGAACTATGGCTACACCTTC
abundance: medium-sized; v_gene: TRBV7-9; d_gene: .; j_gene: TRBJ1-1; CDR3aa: CASSFQRQNTEAFF; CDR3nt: TGTGCCAGCAGCTTTCAGCGTCAGAACACTGAAGCTTTCTTT
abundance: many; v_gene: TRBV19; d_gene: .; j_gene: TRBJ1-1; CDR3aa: CASRTRVGRAFF; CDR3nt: TGTGCCAGTCGGACTCGTGTAGGGAGAGCTTTCTTT
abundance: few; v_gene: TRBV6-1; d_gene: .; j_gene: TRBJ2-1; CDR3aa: CASRLYRARYYNEQFF; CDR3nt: TGTGCCAGCAGACTCTACAGGGCTAGGTATTACAATGAGCAGTTCTTC
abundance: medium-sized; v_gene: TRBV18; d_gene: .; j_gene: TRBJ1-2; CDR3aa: CASSPPVRDYGYTF; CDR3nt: TGTGCCAGCTCACCACCCGTCAGGGACTATGGCTACACCTTC
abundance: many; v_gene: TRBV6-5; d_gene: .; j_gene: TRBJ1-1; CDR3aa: CASLPGSRGGGQAFF; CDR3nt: TGTGCCAGCCTCCCAGGTTCCAGGGGTGGAGGTCAAGCTTTCTTT
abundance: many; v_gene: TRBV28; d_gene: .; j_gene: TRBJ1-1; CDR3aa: CASSSLGTLGTEAFF; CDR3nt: TGTGCCAGCAGTTCGTTAGGGACCCTCGGCACTGAAGCTTTCTTT
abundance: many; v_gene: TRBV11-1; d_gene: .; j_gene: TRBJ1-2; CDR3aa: CASSLAWEFTTGLYGYTF; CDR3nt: TGTGCCAGCAGCCTAGCATGGGAGTTTACTACCGGACTCTATGGCTACACCTTC
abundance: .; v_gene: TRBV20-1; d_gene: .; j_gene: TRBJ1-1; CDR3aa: CSATRQMNTEAFF; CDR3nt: TGCAGTGCTACCAGACAGATGAACACTGAAGCTTTCTTT
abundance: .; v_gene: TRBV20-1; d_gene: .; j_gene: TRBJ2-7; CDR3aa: CSAQSGSYEQYF; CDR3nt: TGCAGTGCGCAAAGCGGCTCCTACGAGCAGTACTTC
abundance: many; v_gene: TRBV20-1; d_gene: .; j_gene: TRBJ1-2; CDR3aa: CSASRLLANYGYTF; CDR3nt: TGCAGTGCTAGTCGGTTGCTCGCTAACTATGGCTACACCTTC
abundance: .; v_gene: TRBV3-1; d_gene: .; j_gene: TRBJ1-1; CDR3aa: CATSKYGGMNTEAFF; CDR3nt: TGTGCCACCTCCAAGTATGGTGGGATGAACACTGAAGCTTTCTTT
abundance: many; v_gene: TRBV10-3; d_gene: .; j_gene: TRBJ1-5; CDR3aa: CAIRQHSNQPQHF; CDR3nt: TGTGCCATCAGACAGCATAGCAATCAGCCCCAGCATTTT
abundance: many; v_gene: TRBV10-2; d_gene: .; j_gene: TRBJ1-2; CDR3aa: CASSRDNYGYTF; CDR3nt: TGCGCCAGCAGTCGGGACAACTATGGCTACACCTTC
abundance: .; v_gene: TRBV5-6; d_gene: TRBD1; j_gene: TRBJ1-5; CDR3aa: CASRQQGARNQPQHF; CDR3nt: TGTGCCAGCCGGCAACAGGGGGCTCGGAATCAGCCCCAGCATTTT
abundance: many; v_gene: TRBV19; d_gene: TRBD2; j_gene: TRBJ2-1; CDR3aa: CASSMGGRAYNEQFF; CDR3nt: TGTGCCAGTAGTATGGGGGGGAGGGCCTACAATGAGCAGTTCTTC
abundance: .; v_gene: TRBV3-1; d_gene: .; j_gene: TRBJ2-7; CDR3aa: CASSPQPGQLDSYEQYF; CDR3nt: TGTGCCAGCAGCCCTCAACCGGGACAACTGGATTCCTACGAGCAGTACTTC
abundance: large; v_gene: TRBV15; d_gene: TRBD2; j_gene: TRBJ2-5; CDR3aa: CATSREGLAARETQYF; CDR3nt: TGTGCCACCAGCAGAGAAGGACTAGCGGCCCGGGAGACCCAGTACTTC
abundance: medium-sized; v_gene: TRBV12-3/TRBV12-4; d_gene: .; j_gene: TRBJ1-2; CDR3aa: CASTPLGSPNYGYTF; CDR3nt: TGTGCCAGCACACCCCTCGGGAGTCCTAACTATGGCTACACCTTC
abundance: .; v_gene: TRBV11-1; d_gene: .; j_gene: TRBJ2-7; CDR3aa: CASSSSGHLYEQYF; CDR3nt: TGTGCCAGCAGCTCCTCGGGACACCTCTACGAGCAGTACTTC
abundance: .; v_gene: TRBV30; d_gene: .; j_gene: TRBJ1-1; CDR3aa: CAWSVRRPHLGAFF; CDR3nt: TGTGCCTGGAGTGTAAGAAGGCCCCACCTAGGGGCTTTCTTT
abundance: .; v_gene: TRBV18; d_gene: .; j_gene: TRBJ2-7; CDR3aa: CASSRQGNEQYF; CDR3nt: TGTGCCAGCTCACGTCAGGGCAACGAGCAGTACTTC
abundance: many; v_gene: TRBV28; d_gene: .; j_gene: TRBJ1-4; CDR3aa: CASRTGATNEKLFF; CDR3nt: TGTGCCAGCAGAACGGGTGCAACTAATGAAAAACTGTTTTTT
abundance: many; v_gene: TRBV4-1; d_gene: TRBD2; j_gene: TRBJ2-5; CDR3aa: CASRPSHSGRVFDGETQYF; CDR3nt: TGCGCCAGCAGACCTTCCCATAGCGGGAGGGTTTTTGACGGGGAGACCCAGTACTTC
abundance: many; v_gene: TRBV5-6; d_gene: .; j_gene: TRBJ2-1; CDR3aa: CASSIVRRADNEQFF; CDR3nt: TGTGCCAGCAGCATTGTCCGCCGGGCAGACAATGAGCAGTTCTTC
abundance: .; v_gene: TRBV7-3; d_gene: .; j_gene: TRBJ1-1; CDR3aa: CASSLTVGGRAFF; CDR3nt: TGTGCCAGCAGCTTAACAGTTGGGGGTCGAGCTTTCTTT
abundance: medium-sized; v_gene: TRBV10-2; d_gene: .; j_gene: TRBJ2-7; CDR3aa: CASSVVLNEQYF; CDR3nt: TGCGCCAGCAGTGTGGTACTAAACGAGCAGTACTTC
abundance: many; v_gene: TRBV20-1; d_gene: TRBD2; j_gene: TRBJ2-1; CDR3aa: CSARDMSGTTRSYNEQFF; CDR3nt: TGCAGTGCTAGAGATATGTCGGGGACTACCCGCTCCTACAATGAGCAGTTCTTC
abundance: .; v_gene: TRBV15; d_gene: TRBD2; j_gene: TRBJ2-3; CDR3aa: CATSPETLAGGPRDTQYF; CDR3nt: TGTGCCACCAGCCCTGAAACTCTAGCGGGAGGGCCTAGGGATACGCAGTATTTT
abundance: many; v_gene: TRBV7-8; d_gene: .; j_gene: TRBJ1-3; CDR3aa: CASSLGGAIYGNTIYF; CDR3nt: TGTGCCAGCAGTCTAGGGGGGGCAATTTATGGAAACACCATATATTTT
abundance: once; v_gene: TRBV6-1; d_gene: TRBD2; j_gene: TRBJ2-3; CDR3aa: CASSGASGGAFDTQYF; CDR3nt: TGTGCCAGCAGTGGTGCTAGCGGAGGGGCCTTCGATACGCAGTATTTT
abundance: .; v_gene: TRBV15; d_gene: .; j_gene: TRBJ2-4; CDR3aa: CATSQIGDKNIQYF; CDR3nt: TGTGCCACCAGCCAAATAGGTGACAAAAACATTCAGTACTTC
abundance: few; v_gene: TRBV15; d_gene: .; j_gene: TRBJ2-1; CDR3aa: CATSRVPSWEQFF; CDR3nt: TGTGCCACCAGCAGAGTCCCATCCTGGGAGCAGTTCTTC
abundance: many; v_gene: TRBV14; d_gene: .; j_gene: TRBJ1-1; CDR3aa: CASSQDPGGTEAFF; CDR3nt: TGTGCCAGCAGCCAAGATCCGGGCGGGACTGAAGCTTTCTTT
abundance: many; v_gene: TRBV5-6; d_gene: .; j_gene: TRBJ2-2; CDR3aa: CASSPRGAGNTGELFF; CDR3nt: TGTGCCAGCAGCCCTCGGGGGGCGGGAAACACCGGGGAGCTGTTTTTT
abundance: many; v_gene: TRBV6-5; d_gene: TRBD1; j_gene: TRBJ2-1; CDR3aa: CASSYSGGTGGHEQFF; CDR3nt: TGTGCCAGCAGTTACTCGGGGGGGACAGGGGGCCATGAGCAGTTCTTC
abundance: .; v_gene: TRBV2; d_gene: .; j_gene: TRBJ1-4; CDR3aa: CASSEGEKLFF; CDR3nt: TGTGCCAGCAGTGAGGGGGAAAAACTGTTTTTT
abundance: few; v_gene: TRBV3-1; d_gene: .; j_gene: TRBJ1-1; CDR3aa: CASCQYGGMNTEAFF; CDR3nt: TGTGCCTCCTGCCAATATGGTGGGATGAACACTGAAGCTTTCTTT
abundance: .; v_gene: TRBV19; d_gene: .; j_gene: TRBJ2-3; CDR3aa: CASRPGPVTDTQYF; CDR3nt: TGTGCCAGCAGACCGGGACCGGTCACAGATACGCAGTATTTT